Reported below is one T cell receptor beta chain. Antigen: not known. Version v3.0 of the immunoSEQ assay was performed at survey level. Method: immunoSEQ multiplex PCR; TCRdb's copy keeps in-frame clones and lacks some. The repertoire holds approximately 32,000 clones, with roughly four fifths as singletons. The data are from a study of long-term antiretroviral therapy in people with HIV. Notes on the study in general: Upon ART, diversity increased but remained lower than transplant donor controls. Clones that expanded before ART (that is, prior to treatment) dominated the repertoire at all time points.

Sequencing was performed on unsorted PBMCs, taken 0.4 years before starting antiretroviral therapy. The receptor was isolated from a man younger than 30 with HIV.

The CDR3 DNA reads TGTGCCAGCAGCCCAGACAGGTCCCAAGAGACCCAGTACTTC. It translates to CASSPDRSQETQYF. The genes are TRBV7-3 and TRBJ2-5; D is possibly TRBD1 (6 bases). Germline CDR1 SGHTA, CDR2 FQGTGA. The CDR3 contains 14 residues. V was cut by 5 bases and J by 1 base, with 11 bases left in between. The full variable domain, in which reference TRBV7-3 and TRBJ2-5 provide the parts outside the CDR3, is GAGVSQTPSNKVTEKGKYVELRCDPISGHTALYWYRQSLGQGPEFLIYFQGTGAADDSGLPNDRFFAVRPEGSVSTLKIQRTERGDSAVYLCASSPDRSQETQYFGPGTRLLVL.